Listed below are T cell receptor beta chains from one sample, sequenced in a study of blood T cell repertoires in COVID-19. Repertoires were generated with immunoSEQ multiplex PCR, while TCRdb's copy carries only in-frame clones and drops some. Here the sample spans under 150,000 clones, 70% to 85% being singletons. Sequencing was carried out using peripheral blood. The origin of the receptors is a human donor in a cohort sampled during active COVID-19. Each CDR3 is given with its conserved first and last residue. Each record gives: clone size, D gene, J gene, V gene, CDR3 protein, CDR3 DNA. The D gene is left open where the match is weak. Only some rows state a clone size, as once, few, many or a class for expanded clones.

>-|-|TRBJ1-3|TRBV4-3
CASSHTRSRNTIYF
TGCGCCAGCAGCCACACCAGATCGCGAAACACCATATATTTT
>-|TRBD2|TRBJ2-3|TRBV6-2/TRBV6-3
CASSSGLAGVADTQYF
TGTGCCAGCAGTTCCGGACTAGCGGGGGTAGCAGATACGCAGTATTTT
>-|TRBD1|TRBJ2-7|TRBV3-1/TRBV3-2
CASSPRAGGPYEQYF
TGTGCCAGCAGCCCCCGGGCAGGGGGCCCCTACGAGCAGTACTTC
>-|-|TRBJ2-7|TRBV3-1/TRBV3-2
CASSPTYSSYEQYF
TGTGCCAGCAGCCCGACATATTCCTCCTACGAGCAGTACTTC
>-|-|TRBJ2-5|TRBV6-8
CASSYRSGEETQYF
TGTGCCAGCAGTTACAGGTCAGGGGAAGAGACCCAGTACTTC
>-|TRBD1|TRBJ2-3|TRBV4-3
CASSQDAGQGADTQYF
TGCGCCAGCAGCCAAGATGCAGGGCAGGGGGCGGATACGCAGTATTTT
>-|TRBD1|TRBJ2-1|TRBV24-1
CATRGGQGYEQFF
TGTGCCACCAGAGGGGGACAGGGCTATGAGCAGTTCTTC
>-|-|TRBJ2-1|TRBV6-2/TRBV6-3
CASSYGERHTYNEQFF
TGTGCCAGCAGTTATGGGGAGCGCCATACTTACAATGAGCAGTTCTTC
>many|TRBD1|TRBJ1-6|TRBV28
CASSFRGQGNSPLHF
TGTGCCAGCAGTTTCAGAGGACAGGGGAATTCACCCCTCCACTTT
>-|-|TRBJ2-5|TRBV10-3
CAISGVEETQYF
TGTGCCATCAGTGGAGTGGAGGAGACCCAGTACTTC
>-|-|TRBJ2-1|TRBV24-1
CATSDRQAQGYNEQFF
TGTGCCACCAGTGACCGACAGGCCCAGGGGTACAATGAGCAGTTCTTC
>-|-|TRBJ2-2|TRBV7-2
CASSLRNYGELFF
TGTGCCAGCAGCTTAAGGAACTACGGGGAGCTGTTTTTT
>-|TRBD2|TRBJ2-5|TRBV7-9
CASSLGTRGGETQYF
TGTGCCAGCAGCCTCGGGACTAGGGGAGGCGAGACCCAGTACTTC
>-|TRBD1|TRBJ1-1|TRBV6-2/TRBV6-3
CASSTRDRGPEAFF
TGTGCCAGCAGTACACGGGACAGGGGGCCTGAAGCTTTCTTT
>-|TRBD2|TRBJ2-1|TRBV11-2
CASSLGLAGGSHNEQFF
TGTGCCAGCAGCTTAGGGCTAGCGGGGGGCTCCCACAATGAGCAGTTCTTC
>-|TRBD2|TRBJ2-1|TRBV7-8
CASSPRTSGGAFNEQFF
TGTGCCAGCAGCCCCCGGACTAGCGGGGGGGCTTTCAATGAGCAGTTCTTC
>-|-|TRBJ1-3|TRBV7-8
CASSPSSPVNTIYF
TGTGCCAGCAGCCCATCCTCCCCAGTGAACACCATATATTTT
>-|-|TRBJ2-3|TRBV7-9
CASSSFTDTQYF
TGTGCCAGCAGCTCATTTACAGATACGCAGTATTTT
>-|TRBD1|TRBJ2-7|TRBV6-5
CASSYAPGTGVEQYF
TGTGCCAGCAGTTACGCACCCGGGACAGGGGTAGAGCAGTACTTC
>-|-|TRBJ2-7|TRBV28
CASSLFPPRDWPYEQYF
TGTGCCAGCAGTTTATTCCCCCCCCGGGACTGGCCCTACGAGCAGTACTTC
>-|-|TRBJ1-4|TRBV5-6
CASSLGLQSNEKLFF
TGTGCCAGCAGCTTGGGACTCCAGTCTAATGAAAAACTGTTTTTT
>-|-|TRBJ2-5|TRBV7-7
CASSLLKFGSTPETQYF
TGTGCTAGCAGCCTATTGAAATTTGGTAGCACTCCAGAGACCCAGTACTTC
>-|TRBD2|TRBJ2-3|TRBV5-1
CASSWGLAGGTSTDTQYF
TGCGCCAGCAGCTGGGGACTAGCGGGGGGTACTAGCACAGATACGCAGTATTTT
>-|-|TRBJ2-7|TRBV10-2
CASSRGRDPSNEQYF
TGCGCCAGCAGCAGGGGCAGGGATCCCTCCAACGAGCAGTACTTC
>-|-|TRBJ2-7|TRBV6-1
CASSPAGRGVDEQYF
TGTGCCAGCAGTCCCGCCGGCAGGGGAGTGGACGAGCAGTACTTC
>-|TRBD1|TRBJ1-4|TRBV7-8
CASTAGTGGGKLFF
TGTGCCAGCACCGCCGGGACAGGGGGTGGAAAACTGTTTTTT
>many|TRBD2|TRBJ2-2|TRBV19
CATTPRGGAGGELFF
TGTGCCACCACCCCCCGCGGGGGGGCAGGCGGGGAGCTGTTTTTT
>-|-|TRBJ1-4|TRBV3-1/TRBV3-2
CASSPDGGGNEKLFF
TGTGCCAGCAGCCCAGATGGGGGGGGCAATGAAAAACTGTTTTTT
>-|TRBD1|TRBJ1-1|TRBV3-1/TRBV3-2
CASSQAGTGVNTEAFF
TGTGCCAGCAGCCAAGCCGGGACAGGAGTTAACACTGAAGCTTTCTTT
>-|-|TRBJ1-5|TRBV6-5
CASSYRGYNQPQHF
TGTGCCAGCAGTTATCGGGGGTACAATCAGCCCCAGCATTTT
>-|-|TRBJ2-7|TRBV6-2/TRBV6-3
CASSPNRIPTYEQYF
TGTGCCAGCAGCCCCAACAGGATTCCTACCTACGAGCAGTACTTC
>-|TRBD2|TRBJ2-2|TRBV6-6
CASRPGGPGTGELFF
TGTGCCAGCAGACCGGGGGGGCCGGGTACCGGGGAGCTGTTTTTT
>-|TRBD2|TRBJ2-2|TRBV11-3
CASSPGLAGGNTGELFF
TGTGCCAGCAGCCCGGGACTAGCGGGGGGGAACACCGGGGAGCTGTTTTTT
>-|TRBD2|TRBJ2-1|TRBV6-5
CASSRAGASYNEQFF
TGTGCCAGCAGTCGAGCGGGGGCCTCGTACAATGAGCAGTTCTTC
>-|TRBD1|TRBJ1-3|TRBV10-3
CAISPFGQGGNTIYF
TGTGCCATCAGTCCCTTCGGACAGGGGGGAAACACCATATATTTT
>-|TRBD1|TRBJ2-1|TRBV6-4
CASSPRQGAFEQFF
TGTGCCAGCAGTCCCCGACAGGGGGCTTTTGAGCAGTTCTTC
>-|TRBD2|TRBJ2-1|TRBV2
CASSGLAGAGEQFF
TGTGCCAGCAGTGGACTAGCGGGGGCGGGTGAGCAGTTCTTC
>few|-|TRBJ2-7|TRBV19
CASSIEDRTPYEQYF
TGTGCCAGTAGTATAGAAGACAGGACTCCCTACGAGCAGTACTTC
>-|-|TRBJ2-5|TRBV6-2/TRBV6-3
CASSSGETQYF
TGTGCCAGCAGTTCGGGGGAGACCCAGTACTTC
>-|-|TRBJ1-2|TRBV29-1
CSALLQDDYGYTF
TGCAGCGCCCTTTTACAGGATGACTATGGCTACACCTTC
>-|TRBD1|TRBJ1-5|TRBV6-6
CASRDGQVGQPQHF
TGTGCCAGCAGAGACGGACAGGTCGGCCAGCCCCAGCATTTT
>few|-|TRBJ2-1|TRBV2
CASSERGFNEQFF
TGTGCCAGCAGTGAAAGAGGGTTCAATGAGCAGTTCTTC
>-|-|TRBJ2-2|TRBV19
CASTLDSNTGELFF
TGTGCCAGTACCCTGGACAGCAACACCGGGGAGCTGTTTTTT
>-|-|TRBJ1-2|TRBV6-2/TRBV6-3
CASSPRGGSVYGYTF
TGTGCCAGCAGTCCACGAGGAGGCAGCGTCTATGGCTACACCTTC
>few|-|TRBJ1-2|TRBV4-3
CASSQEGRRGYGYTF
TGCGCCAGCAGCCAAGAGGGGCGTAGGGGCTATGGCTACACCTTC
>-|-|TRBJ2-3|TRBV7-3
CASSTGTGPMFDTQYF
TGTGCCAGCAGCACTGGGACTGGGCCTATGTTCGATACGCAGTATTTT
>few|-|TRBJ1-1|TRBV25-1
CASSEIGRGSEAFF
TGTGCCAGCAGTGAAATTGGCAGAGGCAGCGAAGCTTTCTTT
>few|-|TRBJ2-5|TRBV6-2/TRBV6-3
CASSYYGTPEGETQYF
TGTGCCAGCAGTTACTACGGGACTCCCGAAGGCGAGACCCAGTACTTC
>-|TRBD2|TRBJ2-3|TRBV6-5
CASGLAGSTDTQYF
TGTGCCAGCGGGCTAGCGGGGAGCACAGATACGCAGTATTTT
>-|-|TRBJ2-3|TRBV19
CASSSGGADTQYF
TGTGCCAGTAGTAGTGGGGGCGCAGATACGCAGTATTTT
>-|-|TRBJ2-3|TRBV7-2
CASSWGLTDTQYF
TGTGCCAGCAGCTGGGGCCTCACAGATACGCAGTATTTT